This entry is about one T cell receptor beta chain. The antigen remains undetermined. This sample is part of a study of cytomegalovirus exposure and HLA in healthy donors. PCR employed 60 Vbeta and 13 Jbeta primers. Some clones are missing from TCRdb's copy, which holds only in-frame ones; the method was immunoSEQ multiplex PCR. The sample has a few hundred thousand clones, about 80% seen once. General study results and limits: When the data were analyzed later, several of the most significant clusters appeared to be linked to common viral pathogens.

This receptor was taken from a girl aged 2 to 9 in good health and CMV-seronegative. The specimen was PBMCs.

The CDR3 region has the DNA TGTGCCACCAGCAGACCGGGACAGAGCTCCTACGAGCAGTACTTC. Its protein is CATSRPGQSSYEQYF. The chain couples TRBV15 to TRBJ2-7; TRBD1 aligns across 7 bases. J was trimmed by 0 bases and V by 2 bases; bases with no gene match: 4. The CDR3 is 15 residues long. The germline V gene has CDR1 LNHNV and CDR2 YYDKDF (reference sequence). The variable domain in full, completed from reference TRBV15 and TRBJ2-7, reads DAMVIQNPRYQVTQFGKPVTLSCSQTLNHNVMYWYQQKSSQAPKLLFHYYDKDFNNEADTPDNFQSRRPNTSFCFLDIRSPGLGDTAMYLCATSRPGQSSYEQYFGPGTRLTVT.